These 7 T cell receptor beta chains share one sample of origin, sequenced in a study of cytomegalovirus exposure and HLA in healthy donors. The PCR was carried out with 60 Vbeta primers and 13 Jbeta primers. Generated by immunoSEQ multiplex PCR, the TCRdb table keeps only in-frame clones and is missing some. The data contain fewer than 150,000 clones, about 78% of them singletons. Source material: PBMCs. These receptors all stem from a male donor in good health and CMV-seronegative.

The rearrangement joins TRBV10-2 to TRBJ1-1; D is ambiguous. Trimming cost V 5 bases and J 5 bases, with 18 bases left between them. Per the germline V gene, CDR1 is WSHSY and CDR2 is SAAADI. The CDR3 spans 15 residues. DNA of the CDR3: TGCGCCAGCAGTCTAAGTGGTCCATGGGAGACTGAAGCTTTCTTT. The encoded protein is CASSLSGPWETEAFF.

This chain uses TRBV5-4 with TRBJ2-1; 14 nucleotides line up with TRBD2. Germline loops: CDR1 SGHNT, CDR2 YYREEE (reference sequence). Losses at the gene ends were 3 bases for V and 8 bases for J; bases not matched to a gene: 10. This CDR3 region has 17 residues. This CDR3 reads CASSSRTSGGLGDEQFF. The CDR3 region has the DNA TGTGCCAGCAGCTCCCGGACTAGCGGGGGGCTAGGAGATGAGCAGTTCTTC.

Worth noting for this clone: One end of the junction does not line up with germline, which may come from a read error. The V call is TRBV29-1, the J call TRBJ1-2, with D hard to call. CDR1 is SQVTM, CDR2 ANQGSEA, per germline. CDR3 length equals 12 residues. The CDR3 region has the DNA TGCAGCGTTGAAGAAGGTAACTATGGCTACCCCTTC. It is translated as CSVEEGNYGYPF.

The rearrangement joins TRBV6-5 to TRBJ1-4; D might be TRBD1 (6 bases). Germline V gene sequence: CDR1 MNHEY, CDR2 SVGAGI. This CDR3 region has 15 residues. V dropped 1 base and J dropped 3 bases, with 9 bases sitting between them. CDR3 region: CASSYFGQPNEKLFF. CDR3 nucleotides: TGTGCCAGCAGTTACTTTGGACAGCCTAATGAAAAACTGTTTTTT.

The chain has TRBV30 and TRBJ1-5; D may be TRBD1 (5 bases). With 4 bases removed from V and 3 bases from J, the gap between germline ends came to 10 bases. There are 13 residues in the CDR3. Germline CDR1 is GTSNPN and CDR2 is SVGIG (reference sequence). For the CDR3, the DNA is TGTGCCTGGACCAGGGCCCACAATCAGCCCCAGCATTTT. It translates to CAWTRAHNQPQHF.

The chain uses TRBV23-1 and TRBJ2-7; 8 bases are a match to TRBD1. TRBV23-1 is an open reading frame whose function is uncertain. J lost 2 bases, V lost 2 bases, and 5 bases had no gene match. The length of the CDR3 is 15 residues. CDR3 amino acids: CASSQAQGGAYEQYF. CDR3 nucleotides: TGCGCCAGCAGTCAAGCACAGGGGGGAGCCTACGAGCAGTACTTC.

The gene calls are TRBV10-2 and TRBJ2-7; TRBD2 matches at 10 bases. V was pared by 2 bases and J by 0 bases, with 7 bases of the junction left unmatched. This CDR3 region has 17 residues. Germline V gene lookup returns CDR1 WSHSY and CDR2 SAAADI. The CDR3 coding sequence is TGCGCCAGCAGTGAGCCCTTTCTAGCGGGAGCCTCCTACGAGCAGTACTTC. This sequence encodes CASSEPFLAGASYEQYF.